This TCR beta chain comes out of a study of blood T cell repertoires in COVID-19. Study as a whole: The analysed material was cDNA or gDNA that came from T cells, B-cell-depleted T cells, or PBMCs.

Clones were read by immunoSEQ multiplex PCR, and TCRdb kept only the in-frame ones, dropping some. The sample lists 300,000 to 450,000 clones, roughly four fifths seen once, with 0.85% to 1.3% in the top ten. The CDR3 loop spans 15 amino acids. After removal of 2 bases from V and 2 bases from J, the junction contained 3 bases not matched to a gene. Germline CDR1 LNHDA, CDR2 SQIVND (reference sequence). The chain is built from TRBV19 and TRBJ2-1, with 7 bases fitting TRBD2. The sequence derives from a human donor with acute or convalescent COVID-19. The donor label of this sample is uncertain. Sequences were obtained from peripheral blood. CDR3 loop: CASSIIRGAYNEQFF. CDR3 DNA sequence: TGTGCCAGTAGTATAATCCGGGGGGCCTACAATGAGCAGTTCTTC.